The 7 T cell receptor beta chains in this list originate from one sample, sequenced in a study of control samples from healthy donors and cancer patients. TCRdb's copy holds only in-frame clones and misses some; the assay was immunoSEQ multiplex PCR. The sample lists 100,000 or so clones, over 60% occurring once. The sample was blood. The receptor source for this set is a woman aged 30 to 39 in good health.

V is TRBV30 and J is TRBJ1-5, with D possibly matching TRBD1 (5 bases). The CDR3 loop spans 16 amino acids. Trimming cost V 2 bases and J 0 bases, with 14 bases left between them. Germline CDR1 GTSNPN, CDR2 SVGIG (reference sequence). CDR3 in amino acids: CAWSSPTDYSNQPQHF. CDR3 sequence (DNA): TGTGCCTGGAGTTCCCCGACAGATTATAGCAATCAGCCCCAGCATTTT.

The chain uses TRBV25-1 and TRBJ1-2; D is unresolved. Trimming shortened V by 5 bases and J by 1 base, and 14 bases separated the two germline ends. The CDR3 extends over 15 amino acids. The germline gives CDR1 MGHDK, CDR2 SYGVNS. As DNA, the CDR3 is TGTGCCAGCAGTTCAAACGCATCGGGTAACTATGGCTACACCTTC. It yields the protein CASSSNASGNYGYTF.

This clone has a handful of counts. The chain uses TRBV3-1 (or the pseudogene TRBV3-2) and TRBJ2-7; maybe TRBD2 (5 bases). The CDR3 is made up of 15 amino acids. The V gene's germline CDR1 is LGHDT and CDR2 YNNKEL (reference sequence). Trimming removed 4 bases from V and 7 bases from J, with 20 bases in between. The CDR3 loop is CASSPGPFKKREQYF. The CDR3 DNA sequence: TGTGCCAGCAGCCCCGGGCCCTTTAAAAAGCGGGAGCAGTACTTC.

The chain's CDR3 is CASASVSGNTIYF. In DNA form, the CDR3 reads TGTGCTAGCGCCTCTGTCTCTGGAAACACCATATATTTT. The chain recombines TRBV12-5 with TRBJ1-3; D remains unclear. The germline V gene has CDR1 LGHNT and CDR2 FRNRAP. V lost 9 bases, J lost 0 bases, and 9 bases lay in between. This CDR3 spans 13 amino acids.

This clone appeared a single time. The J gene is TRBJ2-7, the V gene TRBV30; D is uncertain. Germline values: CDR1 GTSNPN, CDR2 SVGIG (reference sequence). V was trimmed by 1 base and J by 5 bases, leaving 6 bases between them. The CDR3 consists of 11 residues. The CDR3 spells CAWSAGNEQYF. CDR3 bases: TGTGCCTGGAGTGCTGGGAACGAGCAGTACTTC.

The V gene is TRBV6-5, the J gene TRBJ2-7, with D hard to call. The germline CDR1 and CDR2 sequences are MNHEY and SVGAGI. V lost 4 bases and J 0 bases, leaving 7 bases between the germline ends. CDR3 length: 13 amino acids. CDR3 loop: CASSFSSSYEQYF. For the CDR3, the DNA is TGTGCCAGCAGTTTCTCGAGCTCCTACGAGCAGTACTTC.

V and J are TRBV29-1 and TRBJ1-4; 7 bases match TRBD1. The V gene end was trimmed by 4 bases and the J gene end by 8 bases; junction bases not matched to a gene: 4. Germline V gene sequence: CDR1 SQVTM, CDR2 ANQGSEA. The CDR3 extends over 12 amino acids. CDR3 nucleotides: TGCAGCGTTGTCAGCAGGGGGGAAAAACTGTTTTTT. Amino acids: CSVVSRGEKLFF. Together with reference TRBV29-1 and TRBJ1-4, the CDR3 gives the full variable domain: SAVISQKPSRDICQRGTSLTIQCQVDSQVTMMFWYRQQPGQSLTLIATANQGSEATYESGFVIDKFPISRPNLTFSTLTVSNMSPEDSSIYLCSVVSRGEKLFFGSGTQLSVL.